Listed below are T cell receptor beta chains from one sample, sequenced in a study of blood T cell repertoires in COVID-19. Only in-frame clones appear in the TCRdb table, and some are missing; sequencing was by immunoSEQ multiplex PCR. The sample lists around 300,000 clones, roughly 86% occurring once. The source material was PBMCs or T cells enriched from blood (not recorded which). The receptors here all came from a woman aged 25 to 39 who had recovered from COVID-19. Each CDR3 is given with its conserved first and last residue. Each record gives: D gene, clone size, V gene, J gene, CDR3 protein, CDR3 DNA. A D gene is named only where the DNA matches it firmly. Size is omitted from some rows. Given values are once, few, many or a class for expanded clones.

TRBD1	NA	TRBV18	TRBJ1-4	CASSSTGGNEKLFF	TGTGCCAGCTCATCGACAGGGGGGAATGAAAAACTGTTTTTT
NA	NA	TRBV10-3	TRBJ1-2	CAISEPGVAGYTF	TGTGCCATCAGTGAGCCAGGGGTTGCTGGCTACACCTTC
TRBD1	NA	TRBV5-1	TRBJ2-1	CASSWPDQGVVNYNEQFF	TGCGCCAGCAGCTGGCCAGACCAGGGGGTCGTCAACTACAATGAGCAGTTCTTC
NA	NA	TRBV6-1	TRBJ1-4	CASILRGTTNEKLFF	TGTGCCAGCATTCTGAGAGGGACAACTAATGAAAAACTGTTTTTT
NA	NA	TRBV30	TRBJ2-1	CAQEGGSYNEQFF	TGTGCCCAGGAGGGGGGGTCCTACAATGAGCAGTTCTTC
TRBD1	NA	TRBV12-5	TRBJ1-1	CASGWGTGENTEAFF	TGTGCTAGTGGTTGGGGTACAGGGGAGAACACTGAAGCTTTCTTT
NA	NA	TRBV6-7	TRBJ2-7	CASSYSRGISSSYEQYF	TGTGCCAGCAGTTACTCTCGGGGGATAAGCAGCTCCTACGAGCAGTACTTC
TRBD1	few	TRBV5-1	TRBJ1-2	CASSSSWTGGAQDGYTF	TGCGCCAGCAGCTCATCTTGGACAGGGGGCGCCCAGGATGGCTACACCTTC
TRBD1	NA	TRBV9	TRBJ2-1	CASSAGQGYSYNEQFF	TGTGCCAGCAGCGCGGGACAGGGTTACTCCTACAATGAGCAGTTCTTC
TRBD2	NA	TRBV6-6	TRBJ2-1	CASSLTWGTSGRPYNEQFF	TGTGCCAGCAGTCTCACGTGGGGGACTAGCGGGAGACCTTACAATGAGCAGTTCTTC
NA	NA	TRBV7-2	TRBJ2-1	CASSLKWGGPSYNEQFF	TGTGCCAGCAGCTTAAAGTGGGGGGGCCCATCGTACAATGAGCAGTTCTTC
NA	NA	TRBV5-4	TRBJ2-1	CASSLLGPNEQFF	TGTGCCAGCAGCTTGCTGGGGCCCAATGAGCAGTTCTTC
TRBD2	many	TRBV6-5	TRBJ2-7	CASRSKRESPYEQYF	TGTGCCAGCAGATCTAAGCGGGAGTCACCCTACGAGCAGTACTTC
TRBD2	NA	TRBV7-2	TRBJ2-3	CASTLGLSSGRETDTQYF	TGTGCCAGCACCCTGGGGCTATCTAGCGGGAGGGAAACAGATACGCAGTATTTT
NA	NA	TRBV4-3	TRBJ2-1	CASSQSRIQANEQFF	TGCGCCAGCAGCCAATCGCGGATACAAGCCAATGAGCAGTTCTTC
TRBD1	NA	TRBV2	TRBJ1-4	CASSENRGGLEKLFF	TGTGCCAGCAGTGAGAACAGGGGGGGGTTGGAAAAACTGTTTTTT
TRBD2	NA	TRBV18	TRBJ2-7	CASSPRDYSPRYEQYF	TGTGCCAGCTCCCCTAGGGACTATTCTCCTAGATACGAGCAGTACTTC
TRBD2	NA	TRBV7-3	TRBJ2-7	CASSLLAGVYEQYF	TGTGCCAGCAGCTTACTAGCGGGAGTCTACGAGCAGTACTTC
NA	NA	TRBV7-9	TRBJ2-7	CASSLEEGRVQYF	TGTGCCAGCAGCTTAGAGGAGGGACGGGTGCAGTACTTC
TRBD2	NA	TRBV9	TRBJ2-1	CASSPREGLAGVGEQFF	TGTGCCAGCAGCCCTCGGGAAGGGCTAGCGGGAGTCGGGGAGCAGTTCTTC
NA	NA	TRBV5-4	TRBJ1-4	CASSPGSREKLFF	TGTGCCAGCAGCCCGGGATCCCGAGAAAAACTGTTTTTT
NA	NA	TRBV27	TRBJ1-2	CASSFLSGIGYTF	TGTGCCAGCAGTTTTTTAAGCGGGATAGGCTACACCTTC
NA	NA	TRBV29-1	TRBJ1-1	CSVLRGRWGNTEAFF	TGCAGCGTCCTCAGAGGGCGTTGGGGGAACACTGAAGCTTTCTTT